These T cell receptor beta chains were read from a single sample in a study of human T cells and chemical hapten exposure. Using its own MiXCR run on the RACE reads, TCRdb lists one record per CDR3 protein. The sample yields approximately 100,000 distinct CDR3 sequences, around 10% seen once. This specimen consisted of whole blood, obtained in connection with sensitization to the hapten diphenylcyclopropenone (DPC). The source of these receptors is a woman aged 40 to 50 with alopecia areata. Some clones in this sample may be carry-over from other donors' samples. Both conserved end residues are part of each CDR3. The D gene is left open where the match is weak. A row's size may be missing; if present it is once, few, many or a size class.

. | TRBJ2-7 | TRBV10-3 | . | CAISESLASSYEQYF | TGTGCCATCAGTGAGTCCCTGGCCAGCTCCTACGAGCAGTACTTC
many | TRBJ2-1 | TRBV19 | TRBD1 | CASSGQGESSEQFF | TGTGCCAGTAGCGGACAGGGAGAATCAAGTGAGCAGTTCTTC
. | TRBJ1-5 | TRBV20-1 | . | CSARDQGPKPQHF | TGCAGTGCTAGAGATCAGGGGCCGAAGCCCCAGCATTTT
many | TRBJ2-7 | TRBV19 | . | CASSIRTGPGGQYF | TGTGCCAGTAGTATCCGGACTGGCCCCGGGGGGCAGTACTTC
few | TRBJ1-1 | TRBV7-2 | . | CASSLNRLNTEAFF | TGTGCCAGCAGCTTAAACAGGTTGAACACTGAAGCTTTCTTT
many | TRBJ2-2 | TRBV29-1 | TRBD2 | CSVGASGRHDTGELFF | TGCAGCGTTGGGGCTAGCGGGAGGCACGACACCGGGGAGCTGTTTTTT
. | TRBJ2-5 | TRBV7-2 | TRBD1 | CASSLDPTGAETQYF | TGTGCCAGCAGCTTAGATCCGACAGGGGCAGAGACCCAGTACTTC
few | TRBJ2-1 | TRBV29-1 | TRBD2 | CSVVGSSGRAASYNEQFF | TGCAGCGTTGTAGGGTCTAGCGGGAGAGCCGCGTCCTACAATGAGCAGTTCTTC
many | TRBJ2-1 | TRBV2 | . | CASKVGRINEQFF | TGTGCCAGCAAAGTGGGCAGGATCAATGAGCAGTTCTTC
. | TRBJ1-5 | TRBV29-1 | . | CSVLQGPGQPQHF | TGCAGCGTATTACAGGGTCCTGGTCAGCCCCAGCATTTT
few | TRBJ1-5 | TRBV7-8 | . | CASSRATDQPQHF | TGTGCCAGCAGCCGGGCGACCGATCAGCCCCAGCATTTT
few | TRBJ1-2 | TRBV29-1 | TRBD1 | CSVQGGRGYTF | TGCAGCGTGCAAGGGGGCCGTGGCTACACCTTC
many | TRBJ2-3 | TRBV5-6 | TRBD2 | CASSPPGLAGPLSSTQYF | TGTGCCAGCAGTCCACCGGGACTAGCGGGCCCCCTTTCTAGTACGCAGTATTTT
. | TRBJ2-3 | TRBV10-1 | TRBD2 | CASSNRLAGGTDTQYF | TGCGCCAGCAGTAACAGACTAGCGGGCGGCACAGATACGCAGTATTTT
. | TRBJ2-1 | TRBV2 | . | CASSDREPRYNEQFF | TGTGCCAGCAGTGATCGGGAACCCAGATACAATGAGCAGTTCTTC
few | TRBJ1-2 | TRBV6-9 | . | CAPREDTNYGYTF | TGTGCCCCTAGGGAGGATACTAACTATGGCTACACCTTC
few | TRBJ2-1 | TRBV5-1 | . | CASSFGLARGLSYNEQFF | TGCGCCAGCAGCTTTGGACTTGCCAGGGGACTCTCCTACAATGAGCAGTTCTTC
. | TRBJ2-1 | TRBV18 | TRBD2 | CASSPPGLAERNEQFF | TGTGCCAGCTCACCACCGGGACTAGCTGAACGCAATGAGCAGTTCTTC
many | TRBJ2-2 | TRBV6-5 | . | CASSVGTRNTGELFF | TGTGCCAGCAGTGTCGGGACAAGGAACACCGGGGAGCTGTTTTTT
many | TRBJ2-3 | TRBV5-6 | . | CASSLFGGRTDTQYF | TGTGCCAGCAGCTTGTTTGGCGGGCGCACAGATACGCAGTATTTT
many | TRBJ1-1 | TRBV10-3 | . | CAITRGGGTEAFF | TGTGCCATCACTAGAGGCGGGGGCACTGAAGCTTTCTTT
few | TRBJ1-5 | TRBV19 | . | CASSMDRNQPQHF | TGTGCCAGTAGTATGGACAGAAATCAGCCCCAGCATTTT
many | TRBJ2-1 | TRBV6-2/TRBV6-3 | TRBD2 | CASSYGTSGGNEQFF | TGTGCCAGCAGTTACGGGACTAGCGGAGGGAATGAGCAGTTCTTC
few | TRBJ2-3 | TRBV29-1 | . | CSVERLQTDTQYF | TGCAGCGTTGAACGTTTACAGACAGATACGCAGTATTTT
few | TRBJ1-6 | TRBV6-5 | TRBD1 | CASSFRDRGSSGPPLHF | TGTGCCAGCAGCTTCCGGGACAGGGGTTCATCAGGCCCACCCCTCCACTTT
. | TRBJ2-1 | TRBV30 | . | CAWSFTSHNEQFF | TGTGCCTGGAGTTTTACTAGCCACAATGAGCAGTTCTTC
. | TRBJ1-6 | TRBV9 | . | CASSVVAGSNSPLHF | TGTGCCAGCAGCGTAGTGGCGGGTTCTAATTCACCCCTCCACTTT
. | TRBJ2-1 | TRBV27 | . | CASFTLGGTRNEQFF | TGTGCCAGCTTTACCTTAGGGGGAACGCGAAATGAGCAGTTCTTC
many | TRBJ2-6 | TRBV18 | . | CASSPQLLSSGANVLTF | TGTGCCAGCTCACCACAGCTCTTAAGCTCTGGGGCCAACGTCCTGACTTTC
. | TRBJ2-3 | TRBV6-1 | . | CASSGAVGFTDTQYF | TGTGCCAGCAGTGGGGCCGTTGGGTTCACAGATACGCAGTATTTT
many | TRBJ2-7 | TRBV28 | . | CASNTRVGEQYF | TGTGCCAGCAACACCAGGGTAGGCGAGCAGTACTTC
. | TRBJ2-1 | TRBV2 | TRBD1 | CASSGTGSYNEQFF | TGTGCCAGCAGTGGGACAGGCTCCTACAATGAGCAGTTCTTC
many | TRBJ2-5 | TRBV18 | . | CASSTGGADFRTQYF | TGTGCCAGCTCTACCGGGGGAGCAGATTTTCGGACCCAGTACTTC
many | TRBJ1-1 | TRBV4-3 | . | CASSQGLQWTEAFF | TGCGCCAGCAGCCAAGGCCTACAGTGGACTGAAGCTTTCTTT
. | TRBJ2-6 | TRBV12-3/TRBV12-4 | . | CASSLSLRRQVSNGANVLTF | TGTGCCAGCAGTTTATCTCTACGGAGACAGGTTTCGAATGGGGCCAACGTCCTGACTTTC
many | TRBJ2-5 | TRBV9 | TRBD1 | CASSVGIGQGAGGETQYF | TGTGCCAGCAGCGTAGGGATAGGACAGGGGGCTGGTGGGGAGACCCAGTACTTC
few | TRBJ1-1 | TRBV12-3/TRBV12-4 | . | CASSLTGSAEAFF | TGTGCCAGCAGTTTAACTGGGAGCGCCGAAGCTTTCTTT
. | TRBJ2-7 | TRBV6-2/TRBV6-3 | TRBD1 | CASTEPGTAYYEQYF | TGTGCCAGCACCGAGCCCGGGACAGCTTACTACGAGCAGTACTTC
few | TRBJ1-6 | TRBV9 | . | CASSVGAAPINSPLHF | TGTGCCAGCAGCGTAGGGGCAGCACCTATTAATTCACCCCTCCACTTT
many | TRBJ2-7 | TRBV7-9 | . | CASSGPTIYEQYF | TGTGCCAGCAGCGGACCGACGATCTACGAGCAGTACTTC
once | TRBJ2-2 | TRBV12-3/TRBV12-4 | TRBD1 | CASSLNRGQGASTGELFF | TGTGCCAGCAGCCTAAACCGCGGGCAGGGGGCTTCCACCGGGGAGCTGTTTTTT
. | TRBJ2-1 | TRBV24-1 | . | CATSVPVGVYNEQFF | TGTGCCACCAGTGTCCCCGTCGGGGTCTACAATGAGCAGTTCTTC
many | TRBJ2-7 | TRBV7-9 | . | CASSSAPPPEQYF | TGTGCCAGCAGCTCCGCCCCCCCGCCCGAGCAGTACTTC
. | TRBJ2-5 | TRBV29-1 | . | CSVPRAETQYF | TGCAGCGTCCCCCGGGCAGAGACCCAGTACTTC
. | TRBJ1-1 | TRBV29-1 | TRBD1 | CSAEDRATEAFF | TGCAGCGCTGAGGACAGGGCCACTGAAGCTTTCTTT
few | TRBJ2-5 | TRBV20-1 | TRBD2 | CSARGRTSGVTPRETQYF | TGCAGTGCTAGAGGTCGGACTAGCGGGGTAACCCCAAGAGAGACCCAGTACTTC
. | TRBJ1-1 | TRBV10-3 | TRBD1 | CATATGTTEAFF | TGTGCCACTGCGACAGGGACCACTGAAGCTTTCTTT
many | TRBJ1-5 | TRBV5-6 | TRBD1 | CASSNNRGAGNQPQHF | TGTGCCAGCAGCAACAACAGGGGTGCGGGCAATCAGCCCCAGCATTTT
. | TRBJ2-7 | TRBV10-3 | . | CAISESGTDYEQYF | TGTGCCATCAGTGAGTCGGGGACGGACTACGAGCAGTACTTC
. | TRBJ2-3 | TRBV15 | . | CATSRPGTTQYF | TGTGCCACCAGCAGGCCCGGGACTACGCAGTATTTT
many | TRBJ2-5 | TRBV28 | . | CASSRDVEETQYF | TGTGCCAGCAGCCGGGACGTCGAAGAGACCCAGTACTTC
many | TRBJ2-3 | TRBV7-3 | . | CASSGTERTQYF | TGTGCCAGCAGCGGGACCGAGCGAACGCAGTATTTT
. | TRBJ2-1 | TRBV10-3 | TRBD2 | CAISDPRLAGGLNEQFF | TGTGCCATCAGTGACCCGAGGCTAGCGGGAGGACTCAATGAGCAGTTCTTC
. | TRBJ2-3 | TRBV28 | . | CASSSVPSTDTQYF | TGTGCCAGCAGTTCGGTACCTAGCACAGATACGCAGTATTTT
. | TRBJ2-5 | TRBV4-3 | . | CASSQDSPGGGETQYF | TGCGCCAGCAGCCAAGATTCCCCGGGGGGCGGGGAGACCCAGTACTTC
. | TRBJ2-1 | TRBV7-2 | TRBD2 | CASSLASVGRERNNEQFF | TGTGCCAGCAGCTTAGCTTCAGTGGGGCGGGAGAGGAACAATGAGCAGTTCTTC
few | TRBJ2-7 | TRBV27 | . | CASSPWTDTYEQYF | TGTGCCAGCAGTCCTTGGACGGATACCTACGAGCAGTACTTC